The rows below give T cell receptor beta chains drawn from one sample of a study of blood T cell repertoires in COVID-19. Clones were sequenced by immunoSEQ multiplex PCR, and TCRdb holds only the in-frame ones, with some missing. The sample shows a few hundred thousand clones, around 84% of them seen only once. Sequencing input: peripheral blood. All receptors derive from an elderly woman with active or convalescent COVID-19. The CDR3 runs from the conserved cysteine through the conserved F or W. The D gene is left open where the match is weak. Where a row states a size, it is once, few, many or the class of an expanded clone; other rows omit it.

V gene: TRBV6-2/TRBV6-3; D gene: NA; CDR3 length: 19; clone size: once; J gene: TRBJ2-6; CDR3 protein: CASSYSTYRGGSGANVLTF; CDR3 DNA: TGTGCCAGCAGTTACTCTACTTACAGGGGGGGCTCTGGGGCCAACGTCCTGACTTTC
V gene: TRBV2; D gene: NA; CDR3 length: 12; clone size: NA; J gene: TRBJ1-2; CDR3 protein: CASSSGAGGYTF; CDR3 DNA: TGTGCCAGCAGTTCAGGGGCCGGGGGCTACACCTTC
V gene: TRBV25-1; D gene: NA; CDR3 length: 15; clone size: NA; J gene: TRBJ2-3; CDR3 protein: CASSRGSSPTDTQYF; CDR3 DNA: TGTGCCAGCAGCAGGGGTTCCTCTCCGACAGATACGCAGTATTTT
V gene: TRBV18; D gene: NA; CDR3 length: 14; clone size: few; J gene: TRBJ1-5; CDR3 protein: CASSATGSNQPQHF; CDR3 DNA: TGTGCCAGCTCAGCTACAGGGAGCAATCAGCCCCAGCATTTT
V gene: TRBV18; D gene: NA; CDR3 length: 12; clone size: NA; J gene: TRBJ2-3; CDR3 protein: CASSADSYTQYF; CDR3 DNA: TGTGCCAGCTCAGCCGACAGTTATACGCAGTATTTT
V gene: TRBV11-3; D gene: NA; CDR3 length: 14; clone size: NA; J gene: TRBJ2-7; CDR3 protein: CASSSRESSYEQYF; CDR3 DNA: TGTGCCAGCAGCTCCCGGGAGAGCTCCTACGAGCAGTACTTC
V gene: TRBV5-4; D gene: NA; CDR3 length: 13; clone size: NA; J gene: TRBJ2-1; CDR3 protein: CASSQGNSNEQFF; CDR3 DNA: TGTGCCAGCTCTCAGGGGAACTCCAATGAGCAGTTCTTC
V gene: TRBV23-1; D gene: NA; CDR3 length: 17; clone size: NA; J gene: TRBJ2-7; CDR3 protein: CASSQSAGREEPYEQYF; CDR3 DNA: TGCGCCAGCAGTCAATCGGCCGGCAGGGAAGAACCCTACGAGCAGTACTTC
V gene: TRBV24-1; D gene: NA; CDR3 length: 11; clone size: NA; J gene: TRBJ1-1; CDR3 protein: CATSDGTRAFF; CDR3 DNA: TGTGCCACCAGTGACGGGACAAGGGCTTTCTTT
V gene: TRBV5-4; D gene: NA; CDR3 length: 13; clone size: NA; J gene: TRBJ1-2; CDR3 protein: CASSLDGTSGYTF; CDR3 DNA: TGTGCCAGCAGCTTGGACGGGACTAGTGGCTACACCTTC
V gene: TRBV7-3; D gene: TRBD2; CDR3 length: 19; clone size: NA; J gene: TRBJ2-1; CDR3 protein: CASSLKSPISGSLGNEQFF; CDR3 DNA: TGTGCCAGCAGCTTAAAATCCCCTATTAGCGGGAGCCTAGGGAATGAGCAGTTCTTC
V gene: TRBV19; D gene: TRBD1; CDR3 length: 14; clone size: once; J gene: TRBJ1-4; CDR3 protein: CATRGDRGPGKLFF; CDR3 DNA: TGTGCCACCCGTGGGGACAGGGGGCCTGGAAAACTGTTTTTT
V gene: TRBV11-3; D gene: TRBD1; CDR3 length: 15; clone size: NA; J gene: TRBJ2-1; CDR3 protein: CASSLRDRERNEQFF; CDR3 DNA: TGTGCCAGCAGCTTGCGGGACAGGGAAAGGAATGAGCAGTTCTTC
V gene: TRBV7-3; D gene: NA; CDR3 length: 11; clone size: NA; J gene: TRBJ2-5; CDR3 protein: CASSRGETQYF; CDR3 DNA: TGTGCCAGCAGCCGGGGGGAGACCCAGTACTTC
V gene: TRBV18; D gene: TRBD2; CDR3 length: 15; clone size: NA; J gene: TRBJ2-7; CDR3 protein: CASSPAGGFSYEQYF; CDR3 DNA: TGTGCCAGCTCACCCGCGGGAGGTTTCTCCTACGAGCAGTACTTC
V gene: TRBV21-1; D gene: NA; CDR3 length: 10; clone size: NA; J gene: TRBJ1-1; CDR3 protein: CASRRREAFF; CDR3 DNA: TGTGCCAGCCGCCGGAGGGAAGCTTTCTTT
V gene: TRBV11-2; D gene: NA; CDR3 length: 14; clone size: NA; J gene: TRBJ1-3; CDR3 protein: CASSLTGRGNTIYF; CDR3 DNA: TGTGCCAGCAGCCTCACTGGGAGAGGAAACACCATATATTTT
V gene: TRBV28; D gene: TRBD1; CDR3 length: 15; clone size: NA; J gene: TRBJ2-7; CDR3 protein: CASTLDQGASSRLYF; CDR3 DNA: TGTGCCAGCACCCTTGACCAGGGGGCGTCATCGAGGTTGTACTTC
V gene: TRBV28; D gene: NA; CDR3 length: 13; clone size: NA; J gene: TRBJ1-2; CDR3 protein: CASSLPGNYGYTF; CDR3 DNA: TGTGCCAGCAGTTTACCAGGGAACTATGGCTACACCTTC
V gene: TRBV29-1; D gene: NA; CDR3 length: 13; clone size: few; J gene: TRBJ2-3; CDR3 protein: CSVGLWGTDTQYF; CDR3 DNA: TGCAGCGTCGGACTTTGGGGAACAGATACGCAGTATTTT
V gene: TRBV4-2; D gene: NA; CDR3 length: 16; clone size: NA; J gene: TRBJ2-4; CDR3 protein: CASSQDLGTGGDIQYF; CDR3 DNA: TGTGCCAGCAGCCAAGATCTTGGAACAGGAGGGGACATTCAGTACTTC
V gene: TRBV6-2/TRBV6-3; D gene: TRBD2; CDR3 length: 17; clone size: few; J gene: TRBJ2-5; CDR3 protein: CASSYPSRGGDVETQYF; CDR3 DNA: TGTGCCAGCAGTTACCCCTCTCGGGGGGGGGACGTAGAGACCCAGTACTTC
V gene: TRBV18; D gene: NA; CDR3 length: 13; clone size: NA; J gene: TRBJ1-1; CDR3 protein: CASSSGSNTEAFF; CDR3 DNA: TGTGCCAGCTCAAGCGGGTCGAACACTGAAGCTTTCTTT
V gene: TRBV7-2; D gene: TRBD1; CDR3 length: 16; clone size: NA; J gene: TRBJ2-7; CDR3 protein: CASGPPTGQGANEQYF; CDR3 DNA: TGTGCCAGCGGTCCGCCCACGGGACAGGGGGCTAATGAGCAGTACTTC
V gene: TRBV30; D gene: NA; CDR3 length: 15; clone size: NA; J gene: TRBJ1-3; CDR3 protein: CAWSRARGLGNTIYF; CDR3 DNA: TGTGCCTGGAGTAGGGCCAGGGGTCTTGGAAACACCATATATTTT